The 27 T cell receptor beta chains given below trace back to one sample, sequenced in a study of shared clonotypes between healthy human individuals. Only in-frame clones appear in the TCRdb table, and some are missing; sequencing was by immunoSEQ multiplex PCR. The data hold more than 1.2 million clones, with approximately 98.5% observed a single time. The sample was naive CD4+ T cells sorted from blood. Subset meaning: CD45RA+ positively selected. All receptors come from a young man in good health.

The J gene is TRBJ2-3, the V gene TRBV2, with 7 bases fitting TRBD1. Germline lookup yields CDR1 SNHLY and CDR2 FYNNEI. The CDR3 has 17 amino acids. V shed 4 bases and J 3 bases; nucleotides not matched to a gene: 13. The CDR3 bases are TGTGCCAGCAGTGCCTTACCAGACAGGGTTAGGACAGATACGCAGTATTTT. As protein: CASSALPDRVRTDTQYF.

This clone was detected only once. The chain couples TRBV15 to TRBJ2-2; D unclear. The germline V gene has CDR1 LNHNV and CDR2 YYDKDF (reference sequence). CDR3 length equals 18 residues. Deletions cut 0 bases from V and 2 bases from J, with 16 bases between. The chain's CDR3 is CATSRDHGRNDNTGELFF. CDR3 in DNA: TGTGCCACCAGCAGAGATCATGGCCGGAACGATAACACCGGGGAGCTGTTTTTT.

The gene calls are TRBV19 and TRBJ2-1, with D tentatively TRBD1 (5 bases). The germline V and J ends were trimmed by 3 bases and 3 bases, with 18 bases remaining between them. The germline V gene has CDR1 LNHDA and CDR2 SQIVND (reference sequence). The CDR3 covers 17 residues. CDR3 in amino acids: CASSMSQGFGFYNEQFF. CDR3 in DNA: TGTGCCAGTAGTATGAGTCAGGGTTTCGGGTTCTACAATGAGCAGTTCTTC.

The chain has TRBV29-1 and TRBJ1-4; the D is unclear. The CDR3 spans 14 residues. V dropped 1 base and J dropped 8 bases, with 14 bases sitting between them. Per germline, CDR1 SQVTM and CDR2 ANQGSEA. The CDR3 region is CSVEVLGSWEKLFF. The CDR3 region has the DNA TGCAGCGTTGAAGTATTGGGGAGTTGGGAAAAACTGTTTTTT.

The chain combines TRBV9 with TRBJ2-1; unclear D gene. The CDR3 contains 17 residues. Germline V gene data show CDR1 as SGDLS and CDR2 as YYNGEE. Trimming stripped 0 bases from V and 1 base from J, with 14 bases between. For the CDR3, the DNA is TGTGCCAGCAGCGTAGTCGGGCTAGGCGTTTCCTACAATGAGCAGTTCTTC. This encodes CASSVVGLGVSYNEQFF.

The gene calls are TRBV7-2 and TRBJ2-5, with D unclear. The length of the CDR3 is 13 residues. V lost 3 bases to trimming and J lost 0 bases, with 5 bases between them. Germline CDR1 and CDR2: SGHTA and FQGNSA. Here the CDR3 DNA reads TGTGCCAGCAGCTTCCAGAACCAAGAGACCCAGTACTTC. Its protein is CASSFQNQETQYF.

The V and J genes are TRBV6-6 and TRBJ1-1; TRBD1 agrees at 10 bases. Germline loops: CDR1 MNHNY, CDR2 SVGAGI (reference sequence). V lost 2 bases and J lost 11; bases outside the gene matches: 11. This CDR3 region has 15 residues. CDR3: CASSYKGQGLTSAFF. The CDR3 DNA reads TGTGCCAGCAGTTACAAGGGACAGGGGCTAACGTCGGCTTTCTTT.

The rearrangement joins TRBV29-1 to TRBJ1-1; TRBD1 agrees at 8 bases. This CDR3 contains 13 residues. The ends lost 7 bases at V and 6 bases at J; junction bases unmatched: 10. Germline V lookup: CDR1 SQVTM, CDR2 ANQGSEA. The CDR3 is CSDDGQGFPEAFF. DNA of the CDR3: TGCAGCGATGACGGACAGGGATTTCCTGAAGCTTTCTTT.

The CDR3 sequence: CASSTRDRGGTGELFF. For the CDR3, the DNA is TGTGCCAGCAGCACCCGGGACAGGGGAGGCACCGGGGAGCTGTTTTTT. V and J are TRBV7-3 and TRBJ2-2, with TRBD1 identical over 10 bases. The CDR3 has 16 amino acids. Germline CDR1 is SGHTA and CDR2 is FQGTGA. V gave up 5 bases and J gave up 4 bases; unmatched junction bases: 7.

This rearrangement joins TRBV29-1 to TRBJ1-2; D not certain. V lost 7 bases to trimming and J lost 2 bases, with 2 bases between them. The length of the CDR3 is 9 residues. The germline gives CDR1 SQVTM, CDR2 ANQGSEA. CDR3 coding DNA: TGCAGCGACAACTATGGCTACACCTTC. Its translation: CSDNYGYTF.

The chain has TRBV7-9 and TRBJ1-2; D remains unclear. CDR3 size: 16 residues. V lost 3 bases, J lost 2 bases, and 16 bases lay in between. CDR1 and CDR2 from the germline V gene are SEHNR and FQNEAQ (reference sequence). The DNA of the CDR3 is TGTGCCAGCAGCTTTAGTTGGACGGAGGCGAACTATGGCTACACCTTC. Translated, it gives CASSFSWTEANYGYTF. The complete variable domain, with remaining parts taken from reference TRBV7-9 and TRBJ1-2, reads DTGVSQNPRHKITKRGQNVTFRCDPISEHNRLYWYRQTLGQGPEFLTYFQNEAQLEKSRLLSDRFSAERPKGSFSTLEIQRTEQGDSAMYLCASSFSWTEANYGYTFGSGTRLTVV.

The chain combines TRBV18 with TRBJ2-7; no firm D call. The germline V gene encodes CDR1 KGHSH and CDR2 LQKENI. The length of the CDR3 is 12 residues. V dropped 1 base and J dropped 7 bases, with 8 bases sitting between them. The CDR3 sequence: CASSPLGGEQYF. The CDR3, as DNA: TGTGCCAGCTCACCACTAGGTGGTGAGCAGTACTTC.

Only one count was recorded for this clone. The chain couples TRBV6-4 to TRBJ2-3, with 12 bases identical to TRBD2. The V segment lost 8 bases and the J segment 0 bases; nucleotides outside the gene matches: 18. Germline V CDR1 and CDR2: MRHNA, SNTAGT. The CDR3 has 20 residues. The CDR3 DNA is TGTGCCAGCCAGCTTCGGACTAGCGGGACCCACCCCTCTAGCACAGATACGCAGTATTTT. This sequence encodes CASQLRTSGTHPSSTDTQYF.

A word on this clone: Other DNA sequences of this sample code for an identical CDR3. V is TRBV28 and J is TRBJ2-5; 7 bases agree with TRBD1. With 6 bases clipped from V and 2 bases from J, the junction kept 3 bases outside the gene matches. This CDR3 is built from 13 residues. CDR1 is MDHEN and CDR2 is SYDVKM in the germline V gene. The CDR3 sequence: CASSLGQQETQYF. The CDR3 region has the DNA TGTGCCAGCAGCCTGGGACAGCAAGAGACCCAGTACTTC.

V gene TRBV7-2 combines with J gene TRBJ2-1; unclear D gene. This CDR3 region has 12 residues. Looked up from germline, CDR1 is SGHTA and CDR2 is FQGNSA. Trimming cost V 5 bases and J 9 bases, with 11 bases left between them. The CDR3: CASSPELGEQFF. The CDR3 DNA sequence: TGTGCCAGCAGCCCCGAGCTGGGTGAGCAGTTCTTC.

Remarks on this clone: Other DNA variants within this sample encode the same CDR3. This CDR3 reads CASSLLGNQPQHF. The CDR3 coding sequence is TGTGCCAGCAGTTTATTAGGCAATCAGCCCCAGCATTTT. The V gene is TRBV28, the J gene TRBJ1-5, with D unclear. Trimming removed 1 base from V and 2 bases from J, with 3 bases in between. The CDR3 covers 13 residues. Per germline, CDR1 MDHEN and CDR2 SYDVKM.

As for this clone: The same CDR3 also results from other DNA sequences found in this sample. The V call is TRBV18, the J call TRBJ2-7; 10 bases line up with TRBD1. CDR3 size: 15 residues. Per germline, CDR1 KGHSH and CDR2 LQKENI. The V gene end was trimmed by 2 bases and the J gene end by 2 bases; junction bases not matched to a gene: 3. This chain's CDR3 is CASSPRQGATYEQYF. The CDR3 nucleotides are TGTGCCAGCTCACCAAGACAGGGGGCGACCTACGAGCAGTACTTC.

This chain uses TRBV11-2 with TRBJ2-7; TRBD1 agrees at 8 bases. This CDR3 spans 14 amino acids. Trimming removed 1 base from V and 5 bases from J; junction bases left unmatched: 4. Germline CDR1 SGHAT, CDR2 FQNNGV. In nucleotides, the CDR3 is TGTGCCAGCAGCTTAGTCAGGGGGCGACACGAGCAGTACTTC. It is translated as CASSLVRGRHEQYF.

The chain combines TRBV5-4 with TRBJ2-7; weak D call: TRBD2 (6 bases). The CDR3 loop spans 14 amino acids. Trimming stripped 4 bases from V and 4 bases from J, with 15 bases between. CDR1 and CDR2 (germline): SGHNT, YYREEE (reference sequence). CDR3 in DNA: TGTGCCAGCAGCCCTAGCGTCAATCAGTACGAGCAGTACTTC. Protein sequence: CASSPSVNQYEQYF.

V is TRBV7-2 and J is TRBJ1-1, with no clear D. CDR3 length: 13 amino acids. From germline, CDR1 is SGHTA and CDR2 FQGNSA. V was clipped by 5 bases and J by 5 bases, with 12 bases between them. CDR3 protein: CASSQAGGTEAFF. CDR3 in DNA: TGTGCCAGCAGCCAGGCAGGAGGTACTGAAGCTTTCTTT. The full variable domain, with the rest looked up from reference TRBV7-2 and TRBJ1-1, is GAGVSQSPSNKVTEKGKDVELRCDPISGHTALYWYRQSLGQGLEFLIYFQGNSAPDKSGLPSDRFSAERTGGSVSTLTIQRTQQEDSAVYLCASSQAGGTEAFFGQGTRLTVV.

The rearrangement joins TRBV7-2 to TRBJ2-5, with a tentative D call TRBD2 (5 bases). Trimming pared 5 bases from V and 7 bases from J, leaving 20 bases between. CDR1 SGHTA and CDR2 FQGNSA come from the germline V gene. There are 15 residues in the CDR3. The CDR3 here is CASSPARTLFSTQYF. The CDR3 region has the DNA TGTGCCAGCAGCCCCGCCCGGACTCTTTTTTCGACCCAGTACTTC.

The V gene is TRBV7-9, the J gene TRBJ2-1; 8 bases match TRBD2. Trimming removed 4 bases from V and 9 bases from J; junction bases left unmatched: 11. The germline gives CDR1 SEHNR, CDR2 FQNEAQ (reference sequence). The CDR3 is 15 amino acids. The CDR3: CASSSGLAGWIEQFF. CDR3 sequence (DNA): TGTGCCAGCAGCTCCGGACTAGCCGGATGGATTGAGCAGTTCTTC.

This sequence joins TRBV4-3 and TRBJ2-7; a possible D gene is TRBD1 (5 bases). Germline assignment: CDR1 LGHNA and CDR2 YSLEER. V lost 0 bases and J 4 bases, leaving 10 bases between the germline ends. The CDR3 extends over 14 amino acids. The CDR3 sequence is CASSQDGQGYEQYF. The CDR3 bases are TGCGCCAGCAGCCAAGATGGCCAGGGTTACGAGCAGTACTTC.

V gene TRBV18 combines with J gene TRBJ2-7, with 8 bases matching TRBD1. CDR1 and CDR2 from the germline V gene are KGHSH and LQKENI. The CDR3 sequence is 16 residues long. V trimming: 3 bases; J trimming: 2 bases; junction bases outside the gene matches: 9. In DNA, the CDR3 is TGTGCCAGCTCACCTCCTAGAGGACAGGGAACCTACGAGCAGTACTTC. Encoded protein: CASSPPRGQGTYEQYF.

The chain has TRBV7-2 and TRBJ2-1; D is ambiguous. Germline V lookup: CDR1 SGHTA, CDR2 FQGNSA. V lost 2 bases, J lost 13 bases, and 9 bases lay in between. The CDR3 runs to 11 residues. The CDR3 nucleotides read TGTGCCAGCAGCTTATTCCATTTCCAGTTCTTC. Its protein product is CASSLFHFQFF.

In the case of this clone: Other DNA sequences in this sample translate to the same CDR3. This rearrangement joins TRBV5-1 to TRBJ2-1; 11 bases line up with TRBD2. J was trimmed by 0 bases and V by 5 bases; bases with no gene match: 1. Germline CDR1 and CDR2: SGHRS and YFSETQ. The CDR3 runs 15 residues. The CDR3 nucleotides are TGCGCCAGCAGAACTAGCGGGAGCTCCTACAATGAGCAGTTCTTC. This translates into CASRTSGSSYNEQFF.

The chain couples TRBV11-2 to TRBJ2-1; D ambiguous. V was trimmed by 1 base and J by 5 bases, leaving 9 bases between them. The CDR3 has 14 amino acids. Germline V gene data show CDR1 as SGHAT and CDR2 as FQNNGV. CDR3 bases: TGTGCCAGCAGCTTAGGTACTTTCCACAATGAGCAGTTCTTC. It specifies CASSLGTFHNEQFF.